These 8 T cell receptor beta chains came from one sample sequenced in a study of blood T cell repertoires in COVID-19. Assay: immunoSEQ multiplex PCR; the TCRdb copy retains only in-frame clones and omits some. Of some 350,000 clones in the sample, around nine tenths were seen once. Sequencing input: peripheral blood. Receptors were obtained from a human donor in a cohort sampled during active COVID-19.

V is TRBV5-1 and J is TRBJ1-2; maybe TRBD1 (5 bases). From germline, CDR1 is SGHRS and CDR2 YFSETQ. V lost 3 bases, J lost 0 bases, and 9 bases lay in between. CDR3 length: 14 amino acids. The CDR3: CASSWEQANYGYTF. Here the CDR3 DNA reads TGCGCCAGCAGCTGGGAACAGGCTAACTATGGCTACACCTTC.

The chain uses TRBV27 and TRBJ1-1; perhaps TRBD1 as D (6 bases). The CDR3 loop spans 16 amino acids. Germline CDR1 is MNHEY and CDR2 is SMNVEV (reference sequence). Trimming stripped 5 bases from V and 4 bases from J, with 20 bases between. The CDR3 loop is CASSPPLSRDTTEAFF. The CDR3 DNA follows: TGTGCCAGCAGTCCCCCCCTATCCCGGGACACCACTGAAGCTTTCTTT.

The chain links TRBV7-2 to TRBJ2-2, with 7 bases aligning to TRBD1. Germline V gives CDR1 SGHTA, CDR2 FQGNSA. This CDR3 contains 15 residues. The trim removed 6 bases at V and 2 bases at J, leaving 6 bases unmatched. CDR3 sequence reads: CASRRGQRNTGELFF. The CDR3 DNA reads TGTGCCAGCAGACGGGGACAGCGTAACACCGGGGAGCTGTTTTTT.

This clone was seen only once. The CDR3 sequence is CASSSLLEGQPQHF. In nucleotides, the CDR3 is TGTGCCAGCAGCTCACTTTTGGAGGGGCAGCCCCAGCATTTT. V is TRBV21-1 and J is TRBJ1-5. TRBV21-1 is flagged as a pseudogene. The CDR3 sequence is 14 residues long.

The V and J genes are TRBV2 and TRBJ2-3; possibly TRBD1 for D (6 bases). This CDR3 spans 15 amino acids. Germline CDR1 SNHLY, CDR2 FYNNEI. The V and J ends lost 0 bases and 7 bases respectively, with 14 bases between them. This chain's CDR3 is CASSEAADSRYTQYF. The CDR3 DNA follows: TGTGCCAGCAGTGAAGCCGCGGACAGTAGGTATACGCAGTATTTT.

This CDR3 is CASRPTAGQGAWEQYF. DNA for the CDR3: TGTGCCAGCAGGCCGACTGCGGGACAGGGGGCGTGGGAGCAGTACTTC. The chain has TRBV27 and TRBJ2-7, with 12 nucleotides matching TRBD1. Looked up from germline, CDR1 is MNHEY and CDR2 is SMNVEV (reference sequence). The CDR3 has 16 amino acids. The trim removed 6 bases at V and 7 bases at J, leaving 13 bases unmatched.

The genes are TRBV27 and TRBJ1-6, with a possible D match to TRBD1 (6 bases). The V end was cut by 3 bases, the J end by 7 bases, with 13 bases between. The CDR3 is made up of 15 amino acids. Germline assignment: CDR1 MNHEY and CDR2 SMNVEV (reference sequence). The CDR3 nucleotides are TGTGCCAGCAGTTTTCTCAGGGGTCTAAATTCACCCCTCCACTTT. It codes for CASSFLRGLNSPLHF.

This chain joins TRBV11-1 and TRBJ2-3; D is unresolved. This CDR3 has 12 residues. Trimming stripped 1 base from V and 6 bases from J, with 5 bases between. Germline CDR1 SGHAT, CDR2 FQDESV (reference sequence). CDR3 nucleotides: TGTGCCAGCAGCTTAGAGAGCGATACGCAGTATTTT. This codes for CASSLESDTQYF.